What follows are 5 T cell receptor beta chains derived from one specimen sequenced in a study of cytomegalovirus exposure and HLA in healthy donors. The PCR ran on 60 Vbeta and 13 Jbeta primers. Produced via immunoSEQ multiplex PCR; TCRdb's table is partial and in-frame only. The table records 85,000 to 100,000 clones, about 77% of them present only once. Input material: PBMCs. These receptors all come from a middle-aged man in good health and CMV-seronegative.

V gene TRBV20-1 combines with J gene TRBJ2-1; tentative D call: TRBD2 (6 bases). The V gene lost 6 bases and the J gene lost 9 bases, with 12 bases spanning the gap. Germline V gene lookup returns CDR1 DFQATT and CDR2 SNEGSKA (reference sequence). This CDR3 spans 11 amino acids. DNA of the CDR3: TGCAGTGCCCGGATCGGGGGTGAGCAGTTCTTC. Its protein is CSARIGGEQFF.

The J gene is TRBJ2-7, the V gene TRBV5-1, with 9 bases fitting TRBD2. The germline V gene encodes CDR1 SGHRS and CDR2 YFSETQ. The CDR3 has 14 amino acids. After removal of 5 bases from V and 6 bases from J, the junction contained 9 bases not matched to a gene. The CDR3 sequence is CASSSPAGGSEQYF. The DNA of the CDR3 is TGCGCCAGCAGTTCTCCAGCGGGAGGATCCGAGCAGTACTTC.

The CDR3 spells CASSEDGQGPYNEQFF. In DNA form, the CDR3 reads TGTGCCAGCAGTGAGGACGGACAAGGCCCCTACAATGAGCAGTTCTTC. The chain has TRBV6-1 and TRBJ2-1; a weak D match, TRBD1 (5 bases). There are 16 residues in the CDR3. Trimming took 3 bases from V and 2 from J, leaving 14 bases between them. Germline lookup yields CDR1 MNHNS and CDR2 SASEGT.

J is TRBJ2-2 and V is TRBV25-1; TRBD1 might be the D (5 bases). CDR1 is MGHDK, CDR2 SYGVNS, per germline. Trimming shortened V by 1 base and J by 0 bases, and 15 bases separated the two germline ends. This CDR3 comprises 18 residues. The CDR3 coding sequence is TGTGCCAGCAGTGAATTCAGGGCAGGAGTCACGAACACCGGGGAGCTGTTTTTT. It yields the protein CASSEFRAGVTNTGELFF.

CDR3 sequence: CASSRTGGTEAFF. DNA of the CDR3: TGTGCCAGCAGCAGGACAGGCGGTACTGAAGCTTTCTTT. The chain couples TRBV7-8 to TRBJ1-1; 7 positions match TRBD1. Trimming cost V 5 bases and J 5 bases; bases outside gene matches: 5. Per germline, CDR1 SGHVS and CDR2 FQNEAQ. The CDR3 spans 13 residues.